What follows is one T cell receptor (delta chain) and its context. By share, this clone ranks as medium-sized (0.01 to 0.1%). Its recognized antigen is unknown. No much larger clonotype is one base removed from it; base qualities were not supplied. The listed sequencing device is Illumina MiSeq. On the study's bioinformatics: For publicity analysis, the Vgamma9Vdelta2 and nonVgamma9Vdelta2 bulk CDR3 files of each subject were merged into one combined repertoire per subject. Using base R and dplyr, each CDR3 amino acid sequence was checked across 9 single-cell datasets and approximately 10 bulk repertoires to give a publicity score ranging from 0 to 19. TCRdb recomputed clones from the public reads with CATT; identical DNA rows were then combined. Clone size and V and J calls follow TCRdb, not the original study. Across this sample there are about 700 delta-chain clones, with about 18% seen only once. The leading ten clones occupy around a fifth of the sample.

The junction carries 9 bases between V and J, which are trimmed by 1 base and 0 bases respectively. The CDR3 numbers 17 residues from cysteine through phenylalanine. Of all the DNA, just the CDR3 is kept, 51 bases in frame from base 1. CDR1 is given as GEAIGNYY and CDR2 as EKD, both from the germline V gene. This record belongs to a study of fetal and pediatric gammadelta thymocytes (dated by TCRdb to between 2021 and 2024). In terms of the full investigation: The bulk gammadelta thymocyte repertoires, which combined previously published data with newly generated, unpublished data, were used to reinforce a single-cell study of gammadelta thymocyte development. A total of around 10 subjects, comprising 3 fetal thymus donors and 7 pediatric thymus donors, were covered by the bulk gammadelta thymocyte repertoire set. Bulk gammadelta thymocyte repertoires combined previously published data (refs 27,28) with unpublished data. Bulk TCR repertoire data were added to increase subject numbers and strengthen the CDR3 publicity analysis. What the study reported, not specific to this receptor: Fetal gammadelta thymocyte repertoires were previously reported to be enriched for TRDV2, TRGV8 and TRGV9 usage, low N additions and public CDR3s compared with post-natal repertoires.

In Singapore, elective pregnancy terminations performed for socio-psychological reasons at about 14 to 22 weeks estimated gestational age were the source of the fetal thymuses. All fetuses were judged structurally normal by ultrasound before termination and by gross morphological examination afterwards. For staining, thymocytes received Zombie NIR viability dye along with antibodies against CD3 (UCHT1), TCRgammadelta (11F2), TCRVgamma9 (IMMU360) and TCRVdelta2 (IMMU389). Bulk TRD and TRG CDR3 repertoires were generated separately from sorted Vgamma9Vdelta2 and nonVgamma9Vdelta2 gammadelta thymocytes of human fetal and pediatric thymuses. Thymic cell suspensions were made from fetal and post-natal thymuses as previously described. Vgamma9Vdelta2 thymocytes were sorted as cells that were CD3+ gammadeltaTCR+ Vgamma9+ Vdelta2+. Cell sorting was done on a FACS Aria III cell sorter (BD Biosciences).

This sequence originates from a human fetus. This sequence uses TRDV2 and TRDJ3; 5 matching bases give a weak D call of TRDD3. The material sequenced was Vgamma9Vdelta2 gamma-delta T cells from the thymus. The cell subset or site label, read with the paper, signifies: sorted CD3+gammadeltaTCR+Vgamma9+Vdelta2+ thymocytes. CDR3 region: CACDTGFRSWDTRQMFF. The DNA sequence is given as TGTGCCTGTGACACGGGATTCCGCTCCTGGGACACCCGACAGATGTTTTTC.